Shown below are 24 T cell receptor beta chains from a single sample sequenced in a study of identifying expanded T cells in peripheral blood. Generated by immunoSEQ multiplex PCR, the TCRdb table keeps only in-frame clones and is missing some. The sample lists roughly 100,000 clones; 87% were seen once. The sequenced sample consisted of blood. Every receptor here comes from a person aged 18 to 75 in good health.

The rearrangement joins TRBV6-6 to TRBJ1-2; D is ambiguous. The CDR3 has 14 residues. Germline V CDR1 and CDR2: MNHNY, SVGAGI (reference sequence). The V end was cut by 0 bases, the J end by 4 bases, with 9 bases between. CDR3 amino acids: CASSYSKQFYGYTF. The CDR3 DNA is TGTGCCAGCAGTTACTCGAAACAGTTCTATGGCTACACCTTC.

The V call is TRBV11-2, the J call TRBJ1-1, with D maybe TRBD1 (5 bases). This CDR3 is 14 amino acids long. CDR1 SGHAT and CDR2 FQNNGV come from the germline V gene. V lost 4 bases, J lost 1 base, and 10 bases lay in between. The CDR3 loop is CASSSAQGNTEAFF. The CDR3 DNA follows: TGTGCCAGCAGCTCAGCTCAGGGGAACACTGAAGCTTTCTTT. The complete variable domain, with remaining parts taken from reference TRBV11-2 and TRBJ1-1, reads EAGVAQSPRYKIIEKRQSVAFWCNPISGHATLYWYQQILGQGPKLLIQFQNNGVVDDSQLPKDRFSAERLKGVDSTLKIQPAKLEDSAVYLCASSSAQGNTEAFFGQGTRLTVV.

CDR3 in amino acids: CASSLGSGAYNEQFF. The CDR3 DNA follows: TGTGCCAGCAGCTTAGGTTCGGGGGCCTACAATGAGCAGTTCTTC. The J gene is TRBJ2-1, the V gene TRBV11-3; perhaps TRBD2 as D (6 bases). Looked up from germline, CDR1 is SGHNT and CDR2 is YENEEA. This CDR3 spans 15 amino acids. V lost 1 base and J 2 bases, leaving 9 bases between the germline ends.

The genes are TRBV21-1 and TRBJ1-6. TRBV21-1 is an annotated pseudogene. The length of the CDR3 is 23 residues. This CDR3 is CASSKGLRHPPGPREAYNSPLHF. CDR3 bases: TGTGCCAGCAGCAAAGGCCTCCGCCATCCTCCGGGACCTCGAGAAGCCTATAATTCACCCCTCCACTTT.

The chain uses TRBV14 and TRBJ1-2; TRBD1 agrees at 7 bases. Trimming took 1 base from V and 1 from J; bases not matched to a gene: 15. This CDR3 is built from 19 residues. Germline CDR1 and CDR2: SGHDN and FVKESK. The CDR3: CASSQVAKDRREGNYGYTF. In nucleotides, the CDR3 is TGTGCCAGCAGCCAAGTAGCTAAGGACAGGAGAGAGGGTAACTATGGCTACACCTTC.

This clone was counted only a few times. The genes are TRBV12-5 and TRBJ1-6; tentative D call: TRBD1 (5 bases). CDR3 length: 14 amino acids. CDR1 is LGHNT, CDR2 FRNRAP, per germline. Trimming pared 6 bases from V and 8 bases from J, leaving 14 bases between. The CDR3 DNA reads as TGTGCTAGTGGCAGGGATCTCGGTGATTCACCCCTCCACTTT. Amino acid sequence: CASGRDLGDSPLHF.

This CDR3 is CASSSYYATGLSTDTQYF. In DNA, the CDR3 is TGTGCCAGCAGTTCCTATTACGCGACAGGGCTCAGCACAGATACGCAGTATTTT. The chain is built from TRBV28 and TRBJ2-3, with 7 bases matching TRBD1. Germline V CDR1 and CDR2: MDHEN, SYDVKM. This CDR3 region has 18 residues. J was trimmed by 0 bases and V by 4 bases; bases with no gene match: 13.

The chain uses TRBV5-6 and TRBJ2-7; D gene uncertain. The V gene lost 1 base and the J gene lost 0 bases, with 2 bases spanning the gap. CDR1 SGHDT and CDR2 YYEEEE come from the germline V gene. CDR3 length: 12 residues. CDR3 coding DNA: TGTGCCAGCAGCTTGAGCTCCTACGAGCAGTACTTC. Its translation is CASSLSSYEQYF.

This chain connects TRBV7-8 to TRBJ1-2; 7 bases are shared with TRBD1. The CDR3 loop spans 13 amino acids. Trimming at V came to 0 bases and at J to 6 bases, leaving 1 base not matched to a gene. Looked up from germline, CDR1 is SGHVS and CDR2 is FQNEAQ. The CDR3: CASSLAGTDGYTF. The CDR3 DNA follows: TGTGCCAGCAGCTTAGCAGGGACAGATGGCTACACCTTC.

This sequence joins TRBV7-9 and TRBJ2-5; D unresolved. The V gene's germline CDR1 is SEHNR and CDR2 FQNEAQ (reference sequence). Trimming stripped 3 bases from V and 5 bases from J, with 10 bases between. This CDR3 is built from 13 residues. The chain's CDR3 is CASSFNTRETQYF. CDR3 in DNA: TGTGCCAGCAGCTTCAACACCCGGGAGACCCAGTACTTC. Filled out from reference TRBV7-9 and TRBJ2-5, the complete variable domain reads DTGVSQNPRHKITKRGQNVTFRCDPISEHNRLYWYRQTLGQGPEFLTYFQNEAQLEKSRLLSDRFSAERPKGSFSTLEIQRTEQGDSAMYLCASSFNTRETQYFGPGTRLLVL.

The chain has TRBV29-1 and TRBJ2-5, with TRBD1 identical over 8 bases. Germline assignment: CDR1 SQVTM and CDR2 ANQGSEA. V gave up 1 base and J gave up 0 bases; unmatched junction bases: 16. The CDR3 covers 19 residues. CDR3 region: CSVEVQARGPLWYQETQYF. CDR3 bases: TGCAGCGTTGAAGTTCAAGCCAGGGGGCCCCTTTGGTACCAAGAGACCCAGTACTTC.

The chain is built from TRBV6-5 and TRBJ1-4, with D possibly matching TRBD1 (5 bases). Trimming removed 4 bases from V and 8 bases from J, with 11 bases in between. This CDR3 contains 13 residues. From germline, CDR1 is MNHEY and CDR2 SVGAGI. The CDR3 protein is CASSSGTGEKLFF. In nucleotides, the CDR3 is TGTGCCAGCAGTTCGGGGACGGGGGAAAAACTGTTTTTT.

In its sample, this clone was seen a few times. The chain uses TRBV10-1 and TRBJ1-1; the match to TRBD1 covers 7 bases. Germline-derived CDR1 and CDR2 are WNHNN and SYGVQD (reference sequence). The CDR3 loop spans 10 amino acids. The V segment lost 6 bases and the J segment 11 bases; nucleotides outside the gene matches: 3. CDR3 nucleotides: TGCGCCAGCAGGACAGGGCAGGCTTTCTTT. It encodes CASRTGQAFF.

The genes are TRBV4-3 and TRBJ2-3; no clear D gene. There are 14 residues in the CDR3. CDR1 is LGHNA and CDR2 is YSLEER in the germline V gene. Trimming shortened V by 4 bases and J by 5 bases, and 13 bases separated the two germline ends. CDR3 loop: CASSPPGRRDTQYF. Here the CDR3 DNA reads TGCGCCAGCAGCCCCCCTGGGCGGAGAGATACGCAGTATTTT.

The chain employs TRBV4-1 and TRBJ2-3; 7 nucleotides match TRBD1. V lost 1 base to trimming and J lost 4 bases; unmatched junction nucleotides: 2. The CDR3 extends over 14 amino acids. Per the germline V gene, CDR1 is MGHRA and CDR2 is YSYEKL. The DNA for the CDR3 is TGCGCCAGCAGCCAAGTCCAGGGGGCAGATACGCAGTATTTT. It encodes CASSQVQGADTQYF.

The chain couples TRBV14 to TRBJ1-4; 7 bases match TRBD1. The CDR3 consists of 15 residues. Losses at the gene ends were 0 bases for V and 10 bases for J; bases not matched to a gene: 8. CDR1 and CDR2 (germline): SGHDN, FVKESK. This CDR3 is CASSQDTGAFRKLFF. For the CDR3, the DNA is TGTGCCAGCAGCCAAGATACAGGGGCCTTCAGAAAACTGTTTTTT. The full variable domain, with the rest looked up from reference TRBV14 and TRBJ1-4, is EAGVTQFPSHSVIEKGQTVTLRCDPISGHDNLYWYRRVMGKEIKFLLHFVKESKQDESGMPNNRFLAERTGGTYSTLKVQPAELEDSGVYFCASSQDTGAFRKLFFGSGTQLSVL.

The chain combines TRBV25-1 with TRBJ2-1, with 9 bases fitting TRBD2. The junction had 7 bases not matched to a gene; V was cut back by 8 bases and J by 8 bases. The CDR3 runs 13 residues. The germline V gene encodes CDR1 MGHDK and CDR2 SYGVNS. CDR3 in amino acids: CASSAGGIDEQFF. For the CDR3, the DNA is TGTGCCAGCTCAGCGGGGGGTATAGATGAGCAGTTCTTC.

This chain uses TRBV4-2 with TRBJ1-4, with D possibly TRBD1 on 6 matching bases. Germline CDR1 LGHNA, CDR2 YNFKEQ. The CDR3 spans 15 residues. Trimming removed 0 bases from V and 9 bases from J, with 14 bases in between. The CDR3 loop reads CASSQEGRGYQKLFF. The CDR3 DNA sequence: TGTGCCAGCAGCCAAGAGGGCAGGGGCTATCAAAAACTGTTTTTT.

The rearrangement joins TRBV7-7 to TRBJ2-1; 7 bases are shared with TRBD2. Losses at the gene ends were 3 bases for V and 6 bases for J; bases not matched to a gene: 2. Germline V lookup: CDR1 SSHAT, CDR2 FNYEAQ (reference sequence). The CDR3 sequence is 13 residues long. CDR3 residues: CASSFGGSNEQFF. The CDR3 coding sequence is TGTGCCAGCAGCTTCGGGGGGTCCAATGAGCAGTTCTTC.

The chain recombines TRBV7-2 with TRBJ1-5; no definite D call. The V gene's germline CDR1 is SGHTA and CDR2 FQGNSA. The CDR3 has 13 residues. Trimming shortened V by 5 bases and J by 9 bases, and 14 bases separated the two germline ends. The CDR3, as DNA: TGTGCCAGCAGCCTCATAGCGGAGGCGCCCCAGCATTTT. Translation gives CASSLIAEAPQHF.

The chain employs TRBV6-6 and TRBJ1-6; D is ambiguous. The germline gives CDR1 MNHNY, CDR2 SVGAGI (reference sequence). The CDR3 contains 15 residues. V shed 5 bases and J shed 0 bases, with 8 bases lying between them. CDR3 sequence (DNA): TGTGCCAGCAGTCTTGTCCTCTCCTATAATTCACCCCTCCACTTT. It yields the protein CASSLVLSYNSPLHF.

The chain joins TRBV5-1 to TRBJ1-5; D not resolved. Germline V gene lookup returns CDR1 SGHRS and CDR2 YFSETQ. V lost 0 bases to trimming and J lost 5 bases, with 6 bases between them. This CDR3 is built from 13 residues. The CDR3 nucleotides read TGCGCCAGCAGCTTGGGTCCGGATCAGCCCCAGCATTTT. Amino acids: CASSLGPDQPQHF.

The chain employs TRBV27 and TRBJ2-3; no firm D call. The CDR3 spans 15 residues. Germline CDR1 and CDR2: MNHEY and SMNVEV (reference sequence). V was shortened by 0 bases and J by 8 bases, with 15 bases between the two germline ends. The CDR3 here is CASSLSRRALGTQYF. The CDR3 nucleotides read TGTGCCAGCAGTTTATCACGACGGGCCTTGGGTACGCAGTATTTT.

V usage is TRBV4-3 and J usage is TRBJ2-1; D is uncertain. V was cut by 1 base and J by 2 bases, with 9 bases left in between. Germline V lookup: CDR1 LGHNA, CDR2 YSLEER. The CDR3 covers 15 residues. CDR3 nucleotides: TGCGCCAGCAGCCAAGTCCCAGGCGCCTACAATGAGCAGTTCTTC. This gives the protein CASSQVPGAYNEQFF.